The 16 T cell receptor beta chains below come from one sample, sequenced in a study of T cell responses to AZD1222 COVID-19 vaccine. Data came from immunoSEQ multiplex PCR; TCRdb stores just in-frame clones and leaves some out. The table has about 120,000 clones, about 90% seen once. The sequencing used peripheral blood, collected on day 0 of AZD1222 vaccination. The receptors come from an adult in good health.

The genes are TRBV5-4 and TRBJ2-1, with D possibly called TRBD1 or TRBD2 (5 bases each). CDR1 and CDR2 from the germline V gene are SGHNT and YYREEE (reference sequence). The V and J ends lost 4 bases and 0 bases respectively, with 14 bases between them. The CDR3 totals 16 residues. The CDR3 loop reads CASSTMGPSSYNEQFF. The CDR3 DNA sequence: TGTGCCAGCAGCACAATGGGACCGAGCTCCTACAATGAGCAGTTCTTC.

The J gene is TRBJ1-1, the V gene TRBV7-8, with 9 bases lining up with TRBD1. Losses at the gene ends were 6 bases for V and 7 bases for J; bases not matched to a gene: 6. The germline V gene has CDR1 SGHVS and CDR2 FQNEAQ. This CDR3 has 13 residues. CDR3 in amino acids: CASRLQGAGEAFF. The CDR3 DNA reads as TGTGCCAGCAGATTACAGGGGGCAGGTGAAGCTTTCTTT.

This rearrangement joins TRBV27 to TRBJ1-6; D gene unclear. Germline CDR1 reads MNHEY; CDR2 reads SMNVEV (reference sequence). V was cut by 5 bases and J by 10 bases, with 12 bases left in between. The CDR3 extends over 13 amino acids. Here the CDR3 reads CASSQQKGSPLHF. CDR3 coding DNA: TGTGCCAGCAGTCAACAGAAGGGCTCACCCCTCCACTTT.

The V and J genes are TRBV3-1 (or the pseudogene TRBV3-2) and TRBJ1-1; no clear D. Germline V CDR1 and CDR2: LGHDT, YNNKEL (reference sequence). CDR3 size: 14 residues. Trimming removed 4 bases at V and 5 bases at J, with 14 bases between. CDR3 sequence reads: CASSPRTRRTEAFF. The CDR3 DNA reads TGTGCCAGCAGCCCGAGGACCCGACGTACTGAAGCTTTCTTT.

The rearrangement joins TRBV12-3 or TRBV12-4 to TRBJ1-5; D is undetermined. The ends were cut back, 6 bases at V and 0 bases at J, with 6 bases in the middle. The CDR3 has 13 residues. The CDR3 DNA reads as TGTGCCAGCAGGTCAGGTAGCAATCAGCCCCAGCATTTT. It translates to CASRSGSNQPQHF.

The chain recombines TRBV7-2 with TRBJ2-7; TRBD1 matches 7 bases. Germline-derived CDR1 and CDR2 are SGHTA and FQGNSA. The CDR3 length is 14 residues. Unmatched junction bases numbered 2, after V lost 3 bases and J lost 0 bases. The CDR3 coding sequence is TGTGCCAGCAGCTTCGGACAGGCCTCCTACGAGCAGTACTTC. This translates into CASSFGQASYEQYF. Complete variable domain (other parts from reference TRBV7-2 and TRBJ2-7): GAGVSQSPSNKVTEKGKDVELRCDPISGHTALYWYRQSLGQGLEFLIYFQGNSAPDKSGLPSDRFSAERTGGSVSTLTIQRTQQEDSAVYLCASSFGQASYEQYFGPGTRLTVT.

The rearrangement joins TRBV10-3 to TRBJ1-1; the match to TRBD1 covers 9 bases. This CDR3 is 14 amino acids long. V shed 8 bases and J 4 bases; nucleotides not matched to a gene: 8. Germline CDR1 and CDR2: ENHRY and SYGVKD. CDR3 nucleotide sequence: TGTGCCATCCGGGGGGACAGGGAGAGCACTGAAGCTTTCTTT. Translation: CAIRGDRESTEAFF.

V usage is TRBV3-1 (or the pseudogene TRBV3-2) and J usage is TRBJ2-1, with 11 bases that match TRBD2. V shed 3 bases, J shed 10 bases, and the junction held 11 bases outside the gene matches. Per germline, CDR1 LGHDT and CDR2 YNNKEL (reference sequence). The CDR3 is 16 residues long. The CDR3 here is CASSHPGLADYREQFF. Written as DNA, the CDR3 is TGTGCCAGCAGCCATCCGGGACTAGCGGATTACAGGGAGCAGTTCTTC.

The chain has TRBV6-2 or TRBV6-3 and TRBJ2-2; perhaps D is TRBD1 or TRBD2 (6 bases each). CDR1 and CDR2 (germline): MNHEY, SVGEGT. The CDR3 extends over 15 amino acids. V lost 2 bases, J lost 4 bases, and 11 bases lay in between. CDR3 loop: CASSYRGAGTGELFF. CDR3 bases: TGTGCCAGCAGTTACAGGGGGGCCGGCACCGGGGAGCTGTTTTTT.

The chain couples TRBV6-5 to TRBJ1-2, with D tentatively TRBD1 (5 bases). Trimming removed 6 bases at V and 4 bases at J, with 9 bases between. The germline gives CDR1 MNHEY, CDR2 SVGAGI. The CDR3 runs to 12 residues. CDR3 residues: CASRDTTYGYTF. The CDR3 DNA reads TGTGCCAGCAGGGACACCACCTATGGCTACACCTTC.

The V gene is TRBV4-2, the J gene TRBJ2-1; TRBD2 matches 9 bases. The CDR3 extends over 16 amino acids. J lost 6 bases, V lost 4 bases, and 10 bases had no gene match. Germline CDR1 reads LGHNA; CDR2 reads YNFKEQ. CDR3 DNA: TGTGCCAGCAGCCGGTTTGGGCTAGCGGGATCCAATGAGCAGTTCTTC. Translation gives CASSRFGLAGSNEQFF.

Worth noting for this clone: Different DNA sequences within this sample yield the same CDR3. The chain uses TRBV3-1 (or the pseudogene TRBV3-2) and TRBJ2-5; no clear D gene. Germline CDR1 LGHDT, CDR2 YNNKEL (reference sequence). The ends were cut back, 1 base at V and 5 bases at J, with 2 bases in the middle. The CDR3 length is 11 residues. This CDR3 reads CASSQAETQYF. CDR3 bases: TGTGCCAGCAGCCAAGCGGAGACCCAGTACTTC.

This chain joins TRBV27 and TRBJ1-4; D remains ambiguous. This CDR3 comprises 13 residues. CDR1 and CDR2 (germline): MNHEY, SMNVEV (reference sequence). V was clipped by 6 bases and J by 8 bases, with 13 bases between them. The CDR3 nucleotides read TGTGCCAGCAGGCCGTGGGAGGACGAAAAACTGTTTTTT. The encoded protein is CASRPWEDEKLFF.

This clone is a singleton in its sample. DNA of the CDR3: TGCGCCAGCAGCCCATCGACACAGGGGGCGGGGAACACTGAAGCTTTCTTT. As protein: CASSPSTQGAGNTEAFF. The V call is TRBV5-1, the J call TRBJ1-1, with TRBD1 identical over 9 bases. CDR3 size: 17 residues. V lost 4 bases to trimming and J lost 1 base; unmatched junction nucleotides: 11. Germline V gene sequence: CDR1 SGHRS, CDR2 YFSETQ.

This rearrangement joins TRBV7-2 to TRBJ1-2; D unresolved. V lost 1 base and J lost 7, with 19 bases in between. This CDR3 has 16 amino acids. Germline V CDR1 and CDR2: SGHTA, FQGNSA. In DNA, the CDR3 is TGTGCCAGCAGCTTAGTGTTCGGCGGGCTACAAGGTGGCTACACCTTC. It yields the protein CASSLVFGGLQGGYTF.

This chain links TRBV27 with TRBJ1-4, with no clear D. Germline CDR1 MNHEY, CDR2 SMNVEV (reference sequence). The CDR3 is 14 amino acids. V was pared by 2 bases and J by 0 bases, with 4 bases between. CDR3: CASSLRATNEKLFF. Here the CDR3 DNA reads TGTGCCAGCAGTTTAAGGGCAACTAATGAAAAACTGTTTTTT.